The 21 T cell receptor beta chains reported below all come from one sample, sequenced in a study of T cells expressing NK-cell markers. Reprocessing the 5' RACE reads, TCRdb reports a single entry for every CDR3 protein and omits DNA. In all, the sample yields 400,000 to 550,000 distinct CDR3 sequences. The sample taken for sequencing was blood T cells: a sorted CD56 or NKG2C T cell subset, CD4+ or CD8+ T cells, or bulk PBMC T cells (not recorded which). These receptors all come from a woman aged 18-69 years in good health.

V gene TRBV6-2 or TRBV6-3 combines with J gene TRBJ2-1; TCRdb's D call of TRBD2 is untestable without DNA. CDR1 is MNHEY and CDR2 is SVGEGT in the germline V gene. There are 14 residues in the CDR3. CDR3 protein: CASGWGGRWGEQFF.

The CDR3 is CASSQGAFGLAGNEQFF. The chain recombines TRBV3-1 with TRBJ2-1; there is no DNA to check the TCRdb D call of TRBD2. The CDR3 totals 17 residues. Germline V CDR1 and CDR2: LGHDT, YNNKEL (reference sequence).

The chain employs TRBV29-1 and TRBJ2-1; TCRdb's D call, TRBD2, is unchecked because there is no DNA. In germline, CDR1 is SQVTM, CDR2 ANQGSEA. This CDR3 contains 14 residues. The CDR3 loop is CSADSGRKYNEQFF.

The CDR3 loop reads CASSRSTGEATQYF. The chain couples TRBV5-1 to TRBJ2-5; TCRdb designates TRBD1, a call that cannot be tested without DNA. The CDR3 totals 14 residues. CDR1 and CDR2 (germline): SGHRS, YFSETQ.

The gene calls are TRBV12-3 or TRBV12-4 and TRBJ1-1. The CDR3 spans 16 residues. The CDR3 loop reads CASSFAGNKENTEAFF.

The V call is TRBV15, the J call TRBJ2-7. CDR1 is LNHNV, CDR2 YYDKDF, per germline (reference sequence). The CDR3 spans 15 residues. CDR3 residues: CATSRDLGLAYEQYF.

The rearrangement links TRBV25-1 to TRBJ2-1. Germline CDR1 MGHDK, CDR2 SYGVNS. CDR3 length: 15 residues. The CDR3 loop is CASSDFTGSYNEQFF. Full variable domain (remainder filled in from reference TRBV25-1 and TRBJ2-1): EADIYQTPRYLVIGTGKKITLECSQTMGHDKMYWYQQDPGMELHLIHYSYGVNSTEKGDLSSESTVSRIRTEHFPLTLESARPSHTSQYLCASSDFTGSYNEQFFGPGTRLTVL.

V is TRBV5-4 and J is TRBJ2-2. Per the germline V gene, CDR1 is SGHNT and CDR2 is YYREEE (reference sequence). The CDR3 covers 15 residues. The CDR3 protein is CASSLNTLNTGELFF.

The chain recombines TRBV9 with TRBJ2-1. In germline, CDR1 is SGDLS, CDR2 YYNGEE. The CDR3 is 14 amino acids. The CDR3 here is CASSPMDAIHEQFF.

CDR3 in amino acids: CASSFAAGTGRVNEQFF. The chain is built from TRBV7-2 and TRBJ2-1; TCRdb's D gene call, TRBD1, goes unchecked for lack of DNA. There are 17 residues in the CDR3. The germline V gene encodes CDR1 SGHTA and CDR2 FQGNSA.

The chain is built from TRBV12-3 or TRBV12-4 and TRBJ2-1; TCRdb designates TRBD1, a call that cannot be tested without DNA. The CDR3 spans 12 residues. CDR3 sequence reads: CASSPQGYEQFF.

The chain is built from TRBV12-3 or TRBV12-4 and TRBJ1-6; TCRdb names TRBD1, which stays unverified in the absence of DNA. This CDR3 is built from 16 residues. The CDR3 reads CASSLDRTDSNSPLHF.

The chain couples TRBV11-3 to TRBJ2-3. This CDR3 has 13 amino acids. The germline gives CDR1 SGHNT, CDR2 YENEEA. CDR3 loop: CASSFQEADTQYF.

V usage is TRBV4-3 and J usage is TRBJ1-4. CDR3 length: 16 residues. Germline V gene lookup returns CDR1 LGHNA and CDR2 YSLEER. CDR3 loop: CASSPHRPATNEKLFF.

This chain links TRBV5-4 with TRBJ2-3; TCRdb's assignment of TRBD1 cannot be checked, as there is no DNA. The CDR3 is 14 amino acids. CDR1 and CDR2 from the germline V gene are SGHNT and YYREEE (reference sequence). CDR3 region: CASSSGQGLSTQYF.

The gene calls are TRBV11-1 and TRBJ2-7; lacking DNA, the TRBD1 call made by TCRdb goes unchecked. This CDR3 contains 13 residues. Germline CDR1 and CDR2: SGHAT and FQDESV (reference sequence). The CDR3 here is CASSSGPLYEQYF.

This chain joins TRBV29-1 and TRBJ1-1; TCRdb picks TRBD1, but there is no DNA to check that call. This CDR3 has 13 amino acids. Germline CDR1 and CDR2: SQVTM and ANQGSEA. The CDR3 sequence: CSVGLGVQPEAFF.

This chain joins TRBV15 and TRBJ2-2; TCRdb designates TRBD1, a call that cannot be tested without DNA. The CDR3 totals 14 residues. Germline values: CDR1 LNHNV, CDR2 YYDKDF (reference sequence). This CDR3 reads CATSPQGNTGELFF.

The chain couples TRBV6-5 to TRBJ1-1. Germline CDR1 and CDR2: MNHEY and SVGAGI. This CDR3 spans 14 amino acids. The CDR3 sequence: CASSYVYGNTEAFF.

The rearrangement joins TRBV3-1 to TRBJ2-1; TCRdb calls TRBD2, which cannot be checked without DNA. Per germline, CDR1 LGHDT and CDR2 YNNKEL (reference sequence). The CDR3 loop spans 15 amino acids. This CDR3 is CASSQLPSGHNEQFF.

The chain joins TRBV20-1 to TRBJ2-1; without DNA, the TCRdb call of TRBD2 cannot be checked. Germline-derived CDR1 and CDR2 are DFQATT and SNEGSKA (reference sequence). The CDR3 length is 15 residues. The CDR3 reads CSARGLAGVKNEQFF.